What follows are 27 T cell receptor beta chains derived from one specimen sequenced in a study of T cells of healthy individuals. TCRdb reprocessed the 5' RACE reads via MiXCR and lists one record per CDR3 protein. The sample holds approximately 100,000 distinct CDR3 sequences, approximately 15% seen once. These TCRs come from a human donor in good health.

This clonotype came up a few times. The rearrangement uses TRBV7-3 and TRBJ2-3; TRBD1 is a possible D gene (6 bases). The ends were cut back, 2 bases at V and 4 bases at J, with 13 bases in the middle. Germline values: CDR1 SGHTA, CDR2 FQGTGA. The CDR3 loop spans 15 amino acids. The CDR3 sequence is CASSLGQGRADTQYF. The CDR3 nucleotides are TGTGCCAGCAGCTTAGGGCAGGGGCGGGCAGATACGCAGTATTTT. Supplemented by reference TRBV7-3 and TRBJ2-3, the full variable domain reads GAGVSQTPSNKVTEKGKYVELRCDPISGHTALYWYRQSLGQGPEFLIYFQGTGAADDSGLPNDRFFAVRPEGSVSTLKIQRTERGDSAVYLCASSLGQGRADTQYFGPGTRLTVL.

CDR3 amino acids: CASSDQATYEQYF. CDR3 DNA sequence: TGTGCCAGCAGTGATCAGGCTACCTACGAGCAGTACTTC. V is TRBV2 and J is TRBJ2-7, with D hard to call. V lost 3 bases and J lost 2, with 8 bases in between. The CDR3 runs to 13 residues. Germline CDR1 SNHLY, CDR2 FYNNEI.

This clonotype turned up a few times. The chain is built from TRBV11-1 and TRBJ2-1; possibly TRBD2 for D (6 bases). The CDR3 loop spans 17 amino acids. Trimming shortened V by 1 base and J by 6 bases, and 19 bases separated the two germline ends. The germline V gene has CDR1 SGHAT and CDR2 FQDESV (reference sequence). The CDR3 DNA reads as TGTGCCAGCAGCTTAGAGGACTATCTCAACCCACCCAATGAGCAGTTCTTC. Translating gives CASSLEDYLNPPNEQFF. Full variable domain (rest looked up from reference TRBV11-1 and TRBJ2-1): EAEVAQSPRYKITEKSQAVAFWCDPISGHATLYWYRQILGQGPELLVQFQDESVVDDSQLPKDRFSAERLKGVDSTLKIQPAELGDSAMYLCASSLEDYLNPPNEQFFGPGTRLTVL.

This clonotype was counted ten times or more. J is TRBJ2-7 and V is TRBV28, with D possibly TRBD2 on 5 matching bases. This CDR3 has 14 amino acids. Germline V gene lookup returns CDR1 MDHEN and CDR2 SYDVKM. The V end was cut by 6 bases, the J end by 2 bases, with 14 bases between. CDR3 residues: CASRKQRETYEQYF. As DNA, the CDR3 is TGTGCCAGCAGGAAACAGAGGGAAACCTACGAGCAGTACTTC.

There are a few counts of this clonotype. V gene TRBV7-2 combines with J gene TRBJ2-5; 7 nucleotides line up with TRBD2. The CDR3 is made up of 13 amino acids. V lost 8 bases and J lost 5; bases outside the gene matches: 8. CDR1 and CDR2 from the germline V gene are SGHTA and FQGNSA. For the CDR3, the DNA is TGTGCCAGCTCTCCGGGCGGGGGTGAGACCCAGTACTTC. Translating it yields CASSPGGGETQYF. The full variable domain, in which reference TRBV7-2 and TRBJ2-5 provide the parts outside the CDR3, is GAGVSQSPSNKVTEKGKDVELRCDPISGHTALYWYRQSLGQGLEFLIYFQGNSAPDKSGLPSDRFSAERTGGSVSTLTIQRTQQEDSAVYLCASSPGGGETQYFGPGTRLLVL.

This clonotype was seen a handful of times. The chain is built from TRBV27 and TRBJ2-3; D possibly uses TRBD1 or TRBD2 (5 bases each). The CDR3 runs 15 residues. Germline V gene lookup returns CDR1 MNHEY and CDR2 SMNVEV (reference sequence). The V end was cut by 2 bases, the J end by 0 bases, with 9 bases between. CDR3 sequence reads: CASSLRRDSTDTQYF. The CDR3 DNA reads as TGTGCCAGCAGTTTACGTAGGGACAGCACAGATACGCAGTATTTT.

The chain is built from TRBV7-9 and TRBJ2-2; TRBD2 agrees at 10 bases. V was pared by 6 bases and J by 0 bases, with 7 bases of the junction left unmatched. The CDR3 runs to 17 residues. Germline loops: CDR1 SEHNR, CDR2 FQNEAQ (reference sequence). CDR3 DNA: TGTGCCAGCAGTCCTCCAAGCGGGAGGGCGAACACCGGGGAGCTGTTTTTT. Amino acid sequence: CASSPPSGRANTGELFF.

This clonotype appeared a few times. The chain carries TRBV6-1 and TRBJ2-7; 7 nucleotides line up with TRBD2. CDR1 is MNHNS, CDR2 SASEGT, per germline. The ends lost 4 bases at V and 7 bases at J; junction bases unmatched: 13. The CDR3 contains 15 residues. CDR3 protein: CASSGGLRELGEQYF. Here the CDR3 DNA reads TGTGCCAGCAGTGGAGGTCTGCGGGAGCTGGGTGAGCAGTACTTC.

The chain couples TRBV7-8 to TRBJ2-1; D is unclear. This CDR3 has 14 residues. V lost 3 bases and J lost 3, with 9 bases in between. Looked up from germline, CDR1 is SGHVS and CDR2 is FQNEAQ. The CDR3 is CASSFKADYNEQFF. The CDR3 DNA follows: TGTGCCAGCAGCTTTAAGGCCGACTACAATGAGCAGTTCTTC.

This clonotype was recorded many times. This chain connects TRBV4-2 to TRBJ2-7; 9 positions match TRBD2. CDR1 LGHNA and CDR2 YNFKEQ come from the germline V gene. The CDR3 sequence is 17 residues long. V was clipped by 0 bases and J by 2 bases; unmatched bases: 8. This chain's CDR3 is CASSQDRYSGGTYEQYF. CDR3 DNA: TGTGCCAGCAGCCAAGATCGGTACAGCGGGGGGACCTACGAGCAGTACTTC.

The gene calls are TRBV20-1 and TRBJ2-7; the D is unclear. The CDR3 runs 15 residues. Trimming removed 2 bases at V and 4 bases at J, with 18 bases between. Germline V gene data show CDR1 as DFQATT and CDR2 as SNEGSKA (reference sequence). DNA of the CDR3: TGCAGTGCTAGATATCACAGTGACGATGGATACGAGCAGTACTTC. Protein sequence: CSARYHSDDGYEQYF.

J is TRBJ1-5 and V is TRBV6-6; 11 positions match TRBD1. V dropped 8 bases and J dropped 6; count of bases not matched to a gene: 9. The CDR3 length is 15 residues. From germline, CDR1 is MNHNY and CDR2 SVGAGI (reference sequence). The CDR3 reads CASDPGQGGFQPQHF. Written as DNA, the CDR3 is TGTGCCAGCGACCCGGGACAGGGGGGATTTCAGCCCCAGCATTTT.

V is TRBV5-5 and J is TRBJ1-2; 7 nucleotides align to TRBD1. The J segment lost 9 bases and the V segment lost 9 bases, leaving 11 bases of the junction unmatched. CDR3 length equals 12 residues. Per germline, CDR1 SGHKS and CDR2 YYEKEE (reference sequence). The CDR3 reads CATIRTGGSYTF. The CDR3 bases are TGTGCCACCATAAGGACAGGTGGTAGCTACACCTTC.

V gene TRBV20-1 combines with J gene TRBJ1-1; TRBD1 is a possible D gene (5 bases). CDR3 length: 17 residues. CDR1 DFQATT and CDR2 SNEGSKA come from the germline V gene (reference sequence). Trimming took off 0 bases at V and 1 base at J, with 18 bases between the two ends. The CDR3 DNA is TGCAGTGCTAGAGACAGGGAAATCTGGTTGGGGAACACTGAAGCTTTCTTT. This gives the protein CSARDREIWLGNTEAFF.

The rearrangement joins TRBV2 to TRBJ2-5; D call uncertain. This CDR3 has 11 residues. Looked up from germline, CDR1 is SNHLY and CDR2 is FYNNEI. The germline V and J ends were trimmed by 6 bases and 5 bases, with 7 bases remaining between them. DNA for the CDR3: TGTGCCAGCAGACTGGGGGAGACCCAGTACTTC. As protein: CASRLGETQYF.

The chain combines TRBV28 with TRBJ2-1; 10 bases are shared with TRBD2. Germline V gives CDR1 MDHEN, CDR2 SYDVKM. The trim removed 4 bases at V and 5 bases at J, leaving 2 bases unmatched. The CDR3 is 14 residues long. The CDR3 region has the DNA TGTGCCAGCAGTTGGACTAGCGGTCACAATGAGCAGTTCTTC. This translates into CASSWTSGHNEQFF.

This sequence joins TRBV4-2 and TRBJ2-7, with 9 bases aligning to TRBD2. The CDR3 sequence is 16 residues long. V shed 4 bases and J 2 bases; nucleotides not matched to a gene: 9. CDR1 and CDR2 (germline): LGHNA, YNFKEQ. CDR3 amino acids: CASSPRTQRGAYEQYF. The CDR3 DNA is TGTGCCAGCAGCCCGAGAACCCAGCGGGGGGCCTACGAGCAGTACTTC.

V gene TRBV6-6 combines with J gene TRBJ1-3, with D perhaps matching TRBD1 (5 bases). CDR3 size: 14 residues. Trimming took 7 bases from V and 8 from J, leaving 18 bases between them. Germline V gives CDR1 MNHNY, CDR2 SVGAGI (reference sequence). The CDR3 spells CASTDSGEVHTIYF. The CDR3 DNA reads TGTGCCAGCACCGACTCGGGGGAAGTACACACCATATATTTT.

This clonotype was observed many times. The rearrangement links TRBV28 to TRBJ2-7, with D uncertain. Germline values: CDR1 MDHEN, CDR2 SYDVKM. V was shortened by 9 bases and J by 0 bases, with 18 bases between the two germline ends. The CDR3 consists of 15 residues. CDR3 nucleotides: TGTGCCAGTCGAAAAGGCCCTACCTTCTCCTACGAGCAGTACTTC. Residues: CASRKGPTFSYEQYF. Filled out from reference TRBV28 and TRBJ2-7, the complete variable domain reads DVKVTQSSRYLVKRTGEKVFLECVQDMDHENMFWYRQDPGLGLRLIYFSYDVKMKEKGDIPEGYSVSREKKERFSLILESASTNQTSMYLCASRKGPTFSYEQYFGPGTRLTVT.

There are many counts of this clonotype. V gene TRBV15 combines with J gene TRBJ2-1, with 11 positions matching TRBD2. The V gene's germline CDR1 is LNHNV and CDR2 YYDKDF (reference sequence). The CDR3 is made up of 15 amino acids. V dropped 3 bases and J dropped 3; count of bases not matched to a gene: 1. CDR3 sequence: CATSSGTSGYNEQFF. Written as DNA, the CDR3 is TGTGCCACCAGCAGCGGGACTAGCGGCTACAATGAGCAGTTCTTC. The full variable domain, its missing parts supplied by reference TRBV15 and TRBJ2-1, is DAMVIQNPRYQVTQFGKPVTLSCSQTLNHNVMYWYQQKSSQAPKLLFHYYDKDFNNEADTPDNFQSRRPNTSFCFLDIRSPGLGDTAMYLCATSSGTSGYNEQFFGPGTRLTVL.

The chain uses TRBV27 and TRBJ1-1; 7 bases align to TRBD1. Unmatched junction bases numbered 1, after V lost 2 bases and J lost 1 base. CDR3 size: 14 residues. CDR1 is MNHEY and CDR2 is SMNVEV in the germline V gene (reference sequence). CDR3 sequence reads: CASSLNRGNTEAFF. CDR3 in DNA: TGTGCCAGCAGTTTAAACAGGGGGAACACTGAAGCTTTCTTT.

The chain has TRBV7-2 and TRBJ2-6; D may be TRBD1 (6 bases). The CDR3 spans 17 residues. V gave up 1 base and J gave up 2 bases, with 12 bases separating them. The V gene's germline CDR1 is SGHTA and CDR2 FQGNSA. The CDR3 reads CASSLGRGGTGANVLTF. CDR3 DNA sequence: TGTGCCAGCAGCTTAGGGAGAGGGGGTACTGGGGCCAACGTCCTGACTTTC.

The table lists this clonotype with a count of one. The gene calls are TRBV6-5 and TRBJ1-1; no firm D call. V lost 4 bases and J lost 1, with 7 bases in between. CDR3 length: 13 amino acids. Germline V lookup: CDR1 MNHEY, CDR2 SVGAGI. The CDR3 bases are TGTGCCAGCAGTTTAAGGTGGAACACTGAAGCTTTCTTT. This codes for CASSLRWNTEAFF.

This clonotype was seen a handful of times. The gene calls are TRBV3-1 and TRBJ2-1, with 9 bases matching TRBD2. This CDR3 spans 17 amino acids. J lost 3 bases, V lost 1 base, and 7 bases had no gene match. Germline lookup yields CDR1 LGHDT and CDR2 YNNKEL (reference sequence). The DNA of the CDR3 is TGTGCCAGCAGCCAAGTTCCAAGCGGGAGGAACTACAATGAGCAGTTCTTC. It is translated as CASSQVPSGRNYNEQFF.

This clonotype was recorded many times. The V gene is TRBV5-6, the J gene TRBJ1-5; D is perhaps TRBD1 (5 bases). The CDR3 runs 13 residues. V gave up 5 bases and J gave up 4 bases, with 10 bases separating them. The germline V gene has CDR1 SGHDT and CDR2 YYEEEE. The CDR3, as DNA: TGTGCCAGCAGTTCGGGGCTGAATCAGCCCCAGCATTTT. Translation gives CASSSGLNQPQHF.

This clonotype was detected many times. CDR3 residues: CASSPRSSGVGGPNTGELFF. For the CDR3, the DNA is TGTGCCAGTAGTCCCAGAAGCTCCGGGGTAGGAGGACCGAACACCGGGGAGCTGTTTTTT. The J gene is TRBJ2-2, the V gene TRBV19; perhaps TRBD2 as D (5 bases). Trimming removed 5 bases at V and 0 bases at J, with 25 bases between. CDR3 size: 20 residues. The V gene's germline CDR1 is LNHDA and CDR2 SQIVND (reference sequence).

This chain joins TRBV28 and TRBJ2-7, with D maybe TRBD1 (6 bases). The CDR3 is made up of 12 amino acids. Looked up from germline, CDR1 is MDHEN and CDR2 is SYDVKM. V shed 3 bases and J shed 5 bases, with 8 bases lying between them. The CDR3, as DNA: TGTGCCAGCAGTTTGTACAGGGACGAGCAGTACTTC. This codes for CASSLYRDEQYF.